This T cell receptor (beta chain) came from a study of blood T cell repertoires in COVID-19. Study as a whole: There were acute and convalescent COVID-19 samples, and they came from the United States, Italy and Spain. Sample material is recorded as cDNA or gDNA derived from T cells, B-cell-depleted T cells, or PBMCs.

Germline CDR1 is SGHRS and CDR2 is YFSETQ. Trimming shortened V by 0 bases and J by 11 bases, and 17 bases separated the two germline ends. The CDR3 sequence is 14 residues long. Source study methods: Reference gene primer amplification in the assay estimated nucleated cell counts. Data came from immunoSEQ multiplex PCR; TCRdb stores just in-frame clones and leaves some out. That table is the source of V, J and clone size, and D and trimming were worked out from the DNA. The sample lists about 130,000 clones, about 85% occurring once. The chain is built from TRBV5-1 and TRBJ1-1; a weak D match, TRBD1 (5 bases). The sample comprised peripheral blood. This sequence was found in an elderly woman with acute or convalescent COVID-19. CDR3 amino acids: CASSLVQGAARAFF. CDR3 in DNA: TGCGCCAGCAGCTTGGTACAAGGGGCGGCCAGGGCTTTCTTT.